This entry lists 24 T cell receptor beta chains sequenced from one sample in a study of neurological immune-mediated disorders. A single record per CDR3 protein comes from TCRdb applying MiXCR to the 5' RACE reads. The data contain 40,000 or so distinct CDR3 sequences, 2% to 3% of them seen just once; the ten biggest clones take up 10% to 15%. The specimen sequenced was PBMCs. These receptors were obtained from a man aged 25-45 years with multiple sclerosis.

This clonotype was observed at least ten times. The chain uses TRBV4-2 and TRBJ2-6; D is unresolved. Germline V gives CDR1 LGHNA, CDR2 YNFKEQ. The length of the CDR3 is 15 residues. V lost 0 bases, J lost 0 bases, and 3 bases lay in between. The CDR3 loop is CASSQDNSGANVLTF. CDR3 bases: TGTGCCAGCAGCCAAGACAACTCTGGGGCCAACGTCCTGACTTTC.

This clonotype was detected ten times or more. The chain uses TRBV18 and TRBJ2-3; 7 bases match TRBD2. V was pared by 1 base and J by 4 bases, with 5 bases of the junction left unmatched. There are 15 residues in the CDR3. Germline CDR1 is KGHSH and CDR2 is LQKENI. CDR3 sequence reads: CASSPRRGGSDTQYF. The CDR3, as DNA: TGTGCCAGCTCACCACGACGCGGGGGATCAGATACGCAGTATTTT. The entire variable domain, with the rest obtained from reference TRBV18 and TRBJ2-3, is as follows: NAGVMQNPRHLVRRRGQEARLRCSPMKGHSHVYWYRQLPEEGLKFMVYLQKENIIDESGMPKERFSAEFPKEGPSILRIQQVVRGDSAAYFCASSPRRGGSDTQYFGPGTRLTVL.

This clonotype was seen ten or more times. The gene calls are TRBV20-1 and TRBJ2-1; 9 bases are a match to TRBD2. Germline assignment: CDR1 DFQATT and CDR2 SNEGSKA (reference sequence). V shed 1 base, J shed 2 bases, and the junction held 6 bases outside the gene matches. The CDR3 is 16 amino acids. CDR3: CSARGTSGLTYNEQFF. The DNA for the CDR3 is TGCAGTGCTAGAGGCACTAGCGGGCTAACCTACAATGAGCAGTTCTTC.

This clonotype was detected ten times or more. The chain has TRBV5-1 and TRBJ2-5; D remains unclear. Germline CDR1 is SGHRS and CDR2 is YFSETQ. The CDR3 has 12 residues. Trimming took 2 bases from V and 3 from J, leaving 5 bases between them. DNA of the CDR3: TGCGCCAGCAGCTTTTCTGAAGAGACCCAGTACTTC. Protein: CASSFSEETQYF.

The sample holds many counts of this clonotype. V usage is TRBV5-1 and J usage is TRBJ2-7, with 8 bases aligning to TRBD1. With 3 bases clipped from V and 1 base from J, the junction kept 3 bases outside the gene matches. CDR3 length: 14 residues. Germline CDR1 is SGHRS and CDR2 is YFSETQ. CDR3 protein: CASSSRDRSYEQYF. DNA for the CDR3: TGCGCCAGCAGCTCCCGGGACAGGTCCTACGAGCAGTACTTC.

This clonotype was recorded many times. The rearrangement uses TRBV29-1 and TRBJ2-1; possible D gene TRBD2, 5 bases. Between the trimmed V and J ends, which lost 7 bases and 7 bases, there was a span of 14 bases. Germline V gene lookup returns CDR1 SQVTM and CDR2 ANQGSEA. This CDR3 region has 12 residues. The CDR3: CSARPSGNEQFF. The CDR3 DNA reads TGCAGCGCCCGCCCGTCGGGGAATGAGCAGTTCTTC.

This clonotype was seen ten or more times. The rearrangement uses TRBV5-1 and TRBJ2-1; D gene uncertain. V dropped 4 bases and J dropped 5 bases, with 4 bases sitting between them. The CDR3 extends over 11 amino acids. Germline-derived CDR1 and CDR2 are SGHRS and YFSETQ. CDR3 nucleotide sequence: TGCGCCAGCAGCCGTAACAATGAGCAGTTCTTC. Amino acid sequence: CASSRNNEQFF.

Comment on this clonotype: With a much larger clone just one base away, this may be a read error. The gene calls are TRBV5-1 and TRBJ1-1; 7 bases line up with TRBD1. Germline V gene data show CDR1 as SGHRS and CDR2 as YFSETQ. This CDR3 comprises 14 residues. J was trimmed by 5 bases and V by 2 bases; bases with no gene match: 6. CDR3 protein: CASSFKKGATEAFF. The DNA for the CDR3 is TGCGCCAGCAGCTTTAAGAAGGGGGCAACTGAAGCTTTCTTT.

Ten or more counts support this clonotype. The chain is built from TRBV28 and TRBJ1-3; weak D call: TRBD1 (6 bases). The CDR3 sequence is 16 residues long. Trimming cost V 6 bases and J 5 bases, with 20 bases left between them. Germline CDR1 MDHEN, CDR2 SYDVKM. DNA for the CDR3: TGTGCCAGCAGAAGTTATCGGGCAGGGGAGAGAAACACCATATATTTT. Protein: CASRSYRAGERNTIYF.

This clonotype has a count of ten or more. This chain connects TRBV5-1 to TRBJ1-3; TRBD1 might be the D (6 bases). Trimming removed 0 bases from V and 6 bases from J, with 16 bases in between. The CDR3 loop spans 16 amino acids. Germline values: CDR1 SGHRS, CDR2 YFSETQ. CDR3 nucleotide sequence: TGCGCCAGCAGCTTGGATCAAGGGGGTCGGAAAAACACCATATATTTT. Translation: CASSLDQGGRKNTIYF. The full variable domain, its missing parts supplied by reference TRBV5-1 and TRBJ1-3, is KAGVTQTPRYLIKTRGQQVTLSCSPISGHRSVSWYQQTPGQGLQFLFEYFSETQRNKGNFPGRFSGRQFSNSRSEMNVSTLELGDSALYLCASSLDQGGRKNTIYFGEGSWLTVV.

This clonotype was recorded at least ten times. V gene TRBV12-3 or TRBV12-4 combines with J gene TRBJ2-7, with D possibly TRBD2 on 6 matching bases. V shed 6 bases and J shed 0 bases, with 15 bases lying between them. CDR3 size: 15 residues. CDR3 sequence (DNA): TGTGCCAGCAGGAACGGGACTCACGACTCCTACGAGCAGTACTTC. Translating gives CASRNGTHDSYEQYF.

This clonotype was seen ten or more times. The chain joins TRBV15 to TRBJ1-5; TRBD1 matches at 8 bases. Germline loops: CDR1 LNHNV, CDR2 YYDKDF (reference sequence). The CDR3 runs to 18 residues. With V trimmed by 5 bases and J by 0 bases, 12 bases remained unmatched. CDR3 region: CATSRGQASPYSNQPQHF. For the CDR3, the DNA is TGTGCCACCAGCCGGGGACAGGCTTCCCCCTATAGCAATCAGCCCCAGCATTTT.

The sample holds many counts of this clonotype. The chain recombines TRBV7-2 with TRBJ2-5; TRBD2 agrees at 14 bases. Looked up from germline, CDR1 is SGHTA and CDR2 is FQGNSA. The CDR3 extends over 17 amino acids. V shed 5 bases and J 5 bases; nucleotides not matched to a gene: 10. In DNA, the CDR3 is TGTGCCAGCAGCGTCGGACTAGCGGGAGGCATTCGGGAGACCCAGTACTTC. Its protein is CASSVGLAGGIRETQYF.

V is TRBV5-1 and J is TRBJ1-1; D is unclear. Germline CDR1 is SGHRS and CDR2 is YFSETQ. V was cut by 3 bases and J by 0 bases, with 6 bases left in between. The CDR3 is 13 residues long. Here the CDR3 reads CASSYAMNTEAFF. The CDR3 coding sequence is TGCGCCAGCAGCTATGCGATGAACACTGAAGCTTTCTTT.

This clonotype was detected ten times or more. The genes are TRBV27 and TRBJ1-1; 7 bases are a match to TRBD1. Trimming cost V 3 bases and J 0 bases; bases outside gene matches: 4. This CDR3 region has 15 residues. Germline V gives CDR1 MNHEY, CDR2 SMNVEV (reference sequence). As DNA, the CDR3 is TGTGCCAGCAGTTTCCGGACAGGCGTGAACACTGAAGCTTTCTTT. Amino acid sequence: CASSFRTGVNTEAFF.

This clonotype showed up many times. The chain carries TRBV20-1 and TRBJ2-3, with TRBD2 matching 10 bases. CDR1 is DFQATT and CDR2 is SNEGSKA in the germline V gene (reference sequence). The CDR3 is 14 amino acids. The V and J ends lost 2 bases and 2 bases, in that order; junction bases with no gene match: 1. CDR3: CSARLAGVTDTQYF. CDR3 nucleotide sequence: TGCAGTGCTAGACTAGCGGGGGTCACAGATACGCAGTATTTT.

Ten or more counts support this clonotype. J is TRBJ1-2 and V is TRBV7-2; TRBD1 aligns across 7 bases. The V and J ends lost 5 bases and 2 bases, in that order; junction bases with no gene match: 14. Germline V gives CDR1 SGHTA, CDR2 FQGNSA. The CDR3 extends over 17 amino acids. CDR3 protein: CASSPTTAGGPNYGYTF. The CDR3 region has the DNA TGTGCCAGCAGCCCCACTACAGCAGGGGGGCCCAACTATGGCTACACCTTC.

The CDR3, as DNA: TGTGCCAGCAGCTTAATTCACGGGGGCGAGCAGTACTTC. This codes for CASSLIHGGEQYF. This chain uses TRBV7-2 with TRBJ2-7, with D perhaps TRBD2 (6 bases). The CDR3 loop spans 13 amino acids. Looked up from germline, CDR1 is SGHTA and CDR2 is FQGNSA. The ends were cut back, 2 bases at V and 6 bases at J, with 11 bases in the middle.

This clonotype has at least ten counts. The DNA of the CDR3 is TGCGCCAGCAGGGACAGACCCTCCTACGAGCAGTACTTC. Translating it yields CASRDRPSYEQYF. The V and J genes are TRBV5-1 and TRBJ2-7; D may be TRBD1 (6 bases). This CDR3 has 13 amino acids. Trimming cost V 5 bases and J 0 bases, with 9 bases left between them. Germline CDR1 and CDR2: SGHRS and YFSETQ.

This clonotype came up many times. J is TRBJ1-5 and V is TRBV19; 8 bases align to TRBD1. V gave up 6 bases and J gave up 4 bases; unmatched junction bases: 14. The germline V gene encodes CDR1 LNHDA and CDR2 SQIVND (reference sequence). CDR3 length equals 17 residues. The CDR3 DNA follows: TGTGCCAGTAGCCCCCTTGTCGGGACAGGCCTAAATCAGCCCCAGCATTTT. Protein product: CASSPLVGTGLNQPQHF.

This clonotype was recorded at least ten times. The CDR3 here is CASRLTPGQGLYGYTF. The CDR3 DNA reads as TGTGCCAGCAGGTTAACCCCGGGACAGGGACTATATGGCTACACCTTC. The chain combines TRBV28 with TRBJ1-2, with 9 bases matching TRBD1. Germline V CDR1 and CDR2: MDHEN, SYDVKM. With 6 bases clipped from V and 5 bases from J, the junction kept 13 bases outside the gene matches. The CDR3 covers 16 residues.

This clonotype was seen at least ten times. The V and J genes are TRBV7-6 and TRBJ2-7, with D hard to call. This CDR3 is built from 13 residues. V gave up 5 bases and J gave up 1 base, with 9 bases separating them. From germline, CDR1 is SGHVS and CDR2 FNYEAQ. CDR3 nucleotide sequence: TGTGCCAGCAGCCCAAGTCCTTCCTACGAGCAGTACTTC. Translating gives CASSPSPSYEQYF.

Ten or more counts support this clonotype. The chain has TRBV5-1 and TRBJ1-1; no clear D gene. Looked up from germline, CDR1 is SGHRS and CDR2 is YFSETQ. This CDR3 spans 15 amino acids. Trimming removed 0 bases from V and 5 bases from J, with 14 bases in between. The CDR3 is CASSLEGGRWTEAFF. The CDR3 DNA reads as TGCGCCAGCAGCTTGGAAGGCGGCAGGTGGACTGAAGCTTTCTTT.

This clonotype was counted ten times or more. The chain is built from TRBV7-2 and TRBJ2-1; no clear D gene. Germline V gene sequence: CDR1 SGHTA, CDR2 FQGNSA. The CDR3 extends over 15 amino acids. V was clipped by 1 base and J by 3 bases, with 10 bases between them. CDR3 region: CASSLGSSVYNEQFF. The CDR3, as DNA: TGTGCCAGCAGCTTAGGCTCAAGCGTCTACAATGAGCAGTTCTTC.